One and the same sample provided the 25 T cell receptor beta chains below, sequenced in a study of blood T cell repertoires in COVID-19. Using immunoSEQ multiplex PCR, the repertoire was profiled, and TCRdb retains in-frame clones only, with some absent. The repertoire consists of a few hundred thousand clones, with approximately 89% occurring once and the leading ten covering roughly 10%. The sample consisted of peripheral blood. These receptor sequences come from a woman between 65 and 79 years old with COVID-19, enrolled during active disease.

The rearrangement joins TRBV28 to TRBJ1-5, with 8 bases that match TRBD1. The CDR3 length is 17 residues. After removal of 7 bases from V and 9 bases from J, the junction contained 20 bases not matched to a gene. CDR1 and CDR2 from the germline V gene are MDHEN and SYDVKM. CDR3 in amino acids: CASTHPGQENYYRPQHF. Here the CDR3 DNA reads TGTGCCAGCACACACCCGGGACAGGAGAACTACTATCGGCCCCAGCATTTT. Full variable domain (remainder filled in from reference TRBV28 and TRBJ1-5): DVKVTQSSRYLVKRTGEKVFLECVQDMDHENMFWYRQDPGLGLRLIYFSYDVKMKEKGDIPEGYSVSREKKERFSLILESASTNQTSMYLCASTHPGQENYYRPQHFGDGTRLSIL.

The chain combines TRBV5-1 with TRBJ1-2; the D gene is possibly TRBD1 (6 bases). The CDR3 loop spans 13 amino acids. Germline V gene sequence: CDR1 SGHRS, CDR2 YFSETQ. V lost 4 bases and J 6 bases, leaving 13 bases between the germline ends. CDR3 amino acids: CASSPDRDNGYTF. CDR3 DNA: TGCGCCAGCAGCCCGGACCGGGACAATGGCTACACCTTC.

The chain couples TRBV20-1 to TRBJ1-2, with 8 bases fitting TRBD1. V lost 3 bases, J lost 7 bases, and 13 bases stayed unmatched. The CDR3 length is 15 residues. Per the germline V gene, CDR1 is DFQATT and CDR2 is SNEGSKA (reference sequence). The CDR3 region has the DNA TGCAGTGCTAGTGATCCAGGGGGCGCCTTGGTTGGCTACACCTTC. The encoded protein is CSASDPGGALVGYTF.

This chain connects TRBV19 to TRBJ2-6; 8 bases agree with TRBD1. This CDR3 has 14 residues. The V gene's germline CDR1 is LNHDA and CDR2 SQIVND (reference sequence). With V trimmed by 10 bases and J by 3 bases, 5 bases remained unmatched. CDR3 in amino acids: CATQGARGANVLTF. CDR3 sequence (DNA): TGTGCCACCCAGGGGGCGCGTGGGGCCAACGTCCTGACTTTC.

V gene TRBV27 combines with J gene TRBJ2-1; D is ambiguous. Germline CDR1 reads MNHEY; CDR2 reads SMNVEV (reference sequence). Trimming removed 7 bases at V and 2 bases at J, with 15 bases between. The CDR3 sequence is 15 residues long. CDR3 sequence (DNA): TGTGCCAGCATGTTGAGTCCTTTGACCTACAATGAGCAGTTCTTC. Its translation: CASMLSPLTYNEQFF.

This sequence joins TRBV7-6 and TRBJ1-3; TRBD1 aligns across 7 bases. Germline loops: CDR1 SGHVS, CDR2 FNYEAQ. The CDR3 has 16 amino acids. Germline trimming cut 8 bases from V and 4 bases from J; bases unmatched to any gene: 14. CDR3 DNA: TGTGCCAGCGGATCCTTACCCAGGGGGATAGGAAACACCATATATTTT. Its protein product is CASGSLPRGIGNTIYF.

The chain combines TRBV11-1 with TRBJ2-7, with no clear D. V dropped 2 bases and J dropped 5 bases, with 16 bases sitting between them. The CDR3 covers 15 residues. Looked up from germline, CDR1 is SGHAT and CDR2 is FQDESV (reference sequence). This CDR3 reads CASSLSSGSAHEQYF. The CDR3 DNA sequence: TGTGCCAGCAGCTTATCGTCAGGTTCTGCCCACGAGCAGTACTTC.

The chain combines TRBV3-1 (or the pseudogene TRBV3-2) with TRBJ1-1; the D gene is possibly TRBD1 (5 bases). The CDR3 extends over 16 amino acids. Trimming took 0 bases from V and 0 from J, leaving 11 bases between them. Germline-derived CDR1 and CDR2 are LGHDT and YNNKEL (reference sequence). The CDR3 bases are TGTGCCAGCAGCCAAGATCTCGGCAGGGTGAACACTGAAGCTTTCTTT. This translates into CASSQDLGRVNTEAFF.

This sequence joins TRBV4-1 and TRBJ2-7; possible D gene TRBD2, 7 bases. Trimming left V 6 bases short and J 0 bases short, with 15 bases between. The CDR3 runs to 15 residues. The germline V gene encodes CDR1 MGHRA and CDR2 YSYEKL. The DNA for the CDR3 is TGCGCCAGCAGTCGAAGAGGGGGGGACTCCTACGAGCAGTACTTC. Encoded protein: CASSRRGGDSYEQYF.

The gene calls are TRBV27 and TRBJ2-7; D may be TRBD1 (6 bases). CDR1 and CDR2 (germline): MNHEY, SMNVEV (reference sequence). V was trimmed by 5 bases and J by 3 bases, leaving 17 bases between them. This CDR3 contains 15 residues. Here the CDR3 DNA reads TGTGCCAGCAGTCCTGTTCAAGGACAGATCTACGAGCAGTACTTC. It codes for CASSPVQGQIYEQYF.

The chain uses TRBV6-5 and TRBJ2-7; possible D gene TRBD2, 5 bases. The germline V and J ends were trimmed by 0 bases and 3 bases, with 15 bases remaining between them. The CDR3 loop spans 16 amino acids. Germline V gene lookup returns CDR1 MNHEY and CDR2 SVGAGI. The CDR3 here is CASSYSSPGIYYEQYF. The CDR3 region has the DNA TGTGCCAGCAGTTACTCTTCACCCGGGATTTACTACGAGCAGTACTTC.

This chain links TRBV23-1 with TRBJ2-3; 10 nucleotides agree with TRBD2. TRBV23-1 is marked as an open reading frame, function uncertain. This CDR3 is built from 18 residues. Unmatched junction bases numbered 6, after V lost 0 bases and J lost 0 bases. CDR3 in amino acids: CASSQSWTSGTSTDTQYF. In nucleotides, the CDR3 is TGCGCCAGCAGTCAATCGTGGACTAGCGGAACTAGCACAGATACGCAGTATTTT.

This clone has more than one count but fewer than ten. V gene TRBV27 combines with J gene TRBJ1-3, with D uncertain. The germline CDR1 and CDR2 sequences are MNHEY and SMNVEV (reference sequence). The V gene lost 5 bases and the J gene lost 0 bases, with 11 bases spanning the gap. CDR3 length: 15 residues. The CDR3: CASSPLGYSGNTIYF. CDR3 nucleotide sequence: TGTGCCAGCAGTCCCCTCGGGTACTCTGGAAACACCATATATTTT.

The table lists this clone with a few counts. The DNA for the CDR3 is TGTGCCAGTAGTATAAGGGGCGAGCAGTACTTC. It is translated as CASSIRGEQYF. This sequence joins TRBV19 and TRBJ2-7, with D tentatively TRBD1 (5 bases). V dropped 2 bases and J dropped 6 bases, with 5 bases sitting between them. CDR1 LNHDA and CDR2 SQIVND come from the germline V gene (reference sequence). The CDR3 length is 11 residues.

The chain has TRBV5-8 and TRBJ2-7; TRBD2 aligns across 11 bases. Germline V gene sequence: CDR1 SGHTS, CDR2 YDEGEE. V was pared by 0 bases and J by 3 bases, with 8 bases of the junction left unmatched. There are 17 residues in the CDR3. The CDR3 loop reads CASSLGLAGSTFYEQYF. The CDR3 region has the DNA TGTGCCAGCAGCTTGGGACTAGCGGGAAGTACTTTCTACGAGCAGTACTTC. Looking up the rest from reference TRBV5-8 and TRBJ2-7 gives the full variable domain: EAGVTQSPTHLIKTRGQQATLRCSPISGHTSVYWYQQALGLGLQFLLWYDEGEERNRGNFPPRFSGRQFPNYSSELNVNALELEDSALYLCASSLGLAGSTFYEQYFGPGTRLTVT.

This chain uses TRBV7-8 with TRBJ1-5; 7 nucleotides align to TRBD1. J gave up 4 bases and V 5 bases, and 8 bases lay outside the gene matches. Looked up from germline, CDR1 is SGHVS and CDR2 is FQNEAQ. The CDR3 has 15 residues. The CDR3 nucleotides are TGTGCCAGCAGCGAAACCGGGACAGAAAATCAGCCCCAGCATTTT. Translating gives CASSETGTENQPQHF.

The CDR3 nucleotides read TGTGCCAGCAGCGTAAGGCGGGAGGATACGCAGTATTTT. Its protein is CASSVRREDTQYF. This rearrangement joins TRBV9 to TRBJ2-3; TRBD2 aligns across 7 bases. Losses at the gene ends were 1 base for V and 6 bases for J; bases not matched to a gene: 2. Germline V gene data show CDR1 as SGDLS and CDR2 as YYNGEE. The length of the CDR3 is 13 residues. The full variable domain, completed using reference TRBV9 and TRBJ2-3, is DSGVTQTPKHLITATGQRVTLRCSPRSGDLSVYWYQQSLDQGLQFLIQYYNGEERAKGNILERFSAQQFPDLHSELNLSSLELGDSALYFCASSVRREDTQYFGPGTRLTVL.

The chain combines TRBV28 with TRBJ1-1; 7 bases align to TRBD1. The CDR3 runs to 16 residues. Per germline, CDR1 MDHEN and CDR2 SYDVKM. Germline trimming cut 5 bases from V and 0 bases from J; bases unmatched to any gene: 9. The CDR3 region has the DNA TGTGCCAGCAGTCAGACCCAGACAGGGATGAACACTGAAGCTTTCTTT. Its translation: CASSQTQTGMNTEAFF. Full variable domain (rest looked up from reference TRBV28 and TRBJ1-1): DVKVTQSSRYLVKRTGEKVFLECVQDMDHENMFWYRQDPGLGLRLIYFSYDVKMKEKGDIPEGYSVSREKKERFSLILESASTNQTSMYLCASSQTQTGMNTEAFFGQGTRLTVV.

The sample holds a few counts of this clone. This rearrangement joins TRBV3-1 (or the pseudogene TRBV3-2) to TRBJ1-4; TRBD1 agrees at 8 bases. The CDR3 totals 16 residues. J was trimmed by 7 bases and V by 1 base; bases with no gene match: 8. Germline values: CDR1 LGHDT, CDR2 YNNKEL (reference sequence). The CDR3 DNA reads TGTGCCAGCAGCCAAGTGGGGACAGGCCGCAGTGAAAAACTGTTTTTT. It specifies CASSQVGTGRSEKLFF.

The chain carries TRBV5-6 and TRBJ1-6, with 9 bases identical to TRBD1. The length of the CDR3 is 16 residues. Germline-derived CDR1 and CDR2 are SGHDT and YYEEEE. J was trimmed by 7 bases and V by 1 base; bases with no gene match: 6. CDR3 sequence reads: CASSLPGQGLNSPLHF. In DNA form, the CDR3 reads TGTGCCAGCAGCTTGCCAGGACAGGGGCTGAATTCACCCCTCCACTTT.

Comments on this clone: Other DNA sequences within the sample encode an identical CDR3. For the CDR3, the DNA is TGTGCCAGCAGCTTAGGGTCTGCGTCAGATACGCAGTATTTT. Protein sequence: CASSLGSASDTQYF. The chain is built from TRBV11-3 and TRBJ2-3, with D uncertain. The V gene lost 1 base and the J gene lost 4 bases, with 9 bases spanning the gap. In germline, CDR1 is SGHNT, CDR2 YENEEA. This CDR3 spans 14 amino acids.

Comment on this clone: At one end, the junction sequence differs from germline, possibly due to a read error. The chain is built from TRBV6-1 and TRBJ2-4; weak D call: TRBD1 (5 bases). There are 18 residues in the CDR3. CDR1 MNHNS and CDR2 SASEGT come from the germline V gene. The CDR3 DNA is TGTGCCAGTAGTGAAGTCATGGGGCAGGCTTCAGCCAAAAACATTCAGTACTTC. Protein sequence: CASSEVMGQASAKNIQYF.

This chain links TRBV11-1 with TRBJ2-1; 12 bases are a match to TRBD2. The CDR3 is 15 amino acids. The germline V gene has CDR1 SGHAT and CDR2 FQDESV (reference sequence). Losses at the gene ends were 5 bases for V and 4 bases for J; bases not matched to a gene: 3. CDR3 bases: TGTGCCAGCAGCCGACTAGCGGGAGAGTACAATGAGCAGTTCTTC. Amino acid sequence: CASSRLAGEYNEQFF.

J is TRBJ2-7 and V is TRBV4-2; 7 positions match TRBD2. Germline lookup yields CDR1 LGHNA and CDR2 YNFKEQ. V was clipped by 1 base and J by 4 bases; unmatched bases: 10. The CDR3 contains 16 residues. CDR3 bases: TGTGCCAGCAGCCAAGCGGGGCTAGCGGAGGGGTACGAGCAGTACTTC. This codes for CASSQAGLAEGYEQYF.

The CDR3 DNA is TGTGCCAGCAGCTTGGCCGGGGGTCAGCCCCAGCATTTT. Amino acids: CASSLAGGQPQHF. The V gene is TRBV5-6, the J gene TRBJ1-5, with a tentative D call TRBD1 (5 bases). CDR3 length: 13 amino acids. The germline V gene encodes CDR1 SGHDT and CDR2 YYEEEE. Trimming removed 0 bases from V and 6 bases from J, with 7 bases in between.